Following are 12 T cell receptor beta chains from one sample sequenced in a study of T-cell reconstitution after alpha-beta-depleted transplantation in children. For TCRbeta, the library was prepared with unique molecular identifiers. TCRdb re-derived calls from the PCR reads in MiXCR, one entry per CDR3 protein. Here the sample spans 670,000 or so distinct CDR3 sequences, roughly 13% being singletons. Sequencing used PBMCs, obtained before TCRalphabeta/CD19-depleted stem cell transplant. These receptors all stem from a girl aged 2 to 9 with congenital amegakaryocytic thrombocytopenia, due to receive a stem cell transplant.

This clonotype appeared many times. The V call is TRBV5-1, the J call TRBJ2-1; 11 bases match TRBD2. The CDR3 spans 17 residues. Germline CDR1 reads SGHRS; CDR2 reads YFSETQ. Trimming took 6 bases from V and 0 from J; bases not matched to a gene: 8. The CDR3, as DNA: TGCGCCAGCATGGACGGGACTAGCGGCCCCTCCTACAATGAGCAGTTCTTC. Encoded protein: CASMDGTSGPSYNEQFF.

This clonotype was counted at least ten times. The rearrangement uses TRBV5-1 and TRBJ1-1; D is perhaps TRBD1 (5 bases). Germline CDR1 and CDR2: SGHRS and YFSETQ. The CDR3 runs to 18 residues. Deletions cut 4 bases from V and 0 bases from J, with 22 bases between. The chain's CDR3 is CASSPLGATRLMNTEAFF. The CDR3, as DNA: TGCGCCAGCAGCCCACTTGGGGCAACGAGACTAATGAACACTGAAGCTTTCTTT.

This clonotype was seen ten or more times. Here the CDR3 reads CASSLAVVTTDTQYF. In DNA form, the CDR3 reads TGTGCCAGCAGCTTAGCTGTAGTGACCACAGATACGCAGTATTTT. The chain recombines TRBV13 with TRBJ2-3; D remains ambiguous. Trimming took 1 base from V and 2 from J, leaving 10 bases between them. The CDR3 spans 15 residues. The germline V gene encodes CDR1 PRHDT and CDR2 FYEKMQ (reference sequence).

This clonotype was counted ten times or more. The genes are TRBV5-6 and TRBJ1-2; D gene unclear. Germline V gene data show CDR1 as SGHDT and CDR2 as YYEEEE. Trimming stripped 1 base from V and 10 bases from J, with 11 bases between. The CDR3 contains 12 residues. In nucleotides, the CDR3 is TGTGCCAGCAGCTTGAGAATGGAGCTCTACACCTTC. This gives the protein CASSLRMELYTF.

This clonotype was counted only a few times. The chain carries TRBV20-1 and TRBJ2-3, with D unclear. Germline lookup yields CDR1 DFQATT and CDR2 SNEGSKA (reference sequence). Trimming shortened V by 6 bases and J by 2 bases, and 9 bases separated the two germline ends. The CDR3 has 12 residues. The CDR3 nucleotides read TGCAGTGCCAGACCACCCACAGATACGCAGTATTTT. This codes for CSARPPTDTQYF.

In its sample, this clonotype was seen many times. The chain employs TRBV6-5 and TRBJ1-2; D gene uncertain. This CDR3 region has 13 residues. Germline V gives CDR1 MNHEY, CDR2 SVGAGI. V lost 0 bases and J 7 bases, leaving 9 bases between the germline ends. The CDR3 bases are TGTGCCAGCAGTTACTCGCTTGATGGTGGCTACACCTTC. As protein: CASSYSLDGGYTF.

This clonotype was detected many times. V usage is TRBV12-3 or TRBV12-4 and J usage is TRBJ2-4, with D perhaps matching TRBD1 (6 bases). The length of the CDR3 is 15 residues. Trimming pared 6 bases from V and 1 base from J, leaving 13 bases between. The CDR3 nucleotides read TGTGCCAGCAGAGTAACAGGGAAGGCCAAAAACATTCAGTACTTC. Its translation is CASRVTGKAKNIQYF.

This clonotype was observed at least ten times. This chain connects TRBV5-1 to TRBJ2-3; D remains ambiguous. The CDR3 is 13 residues long. The V end was cut by 4 bases, the J end by 4 bases, with 10 bases between. Germline V lookup: CDR1 SGHRS, CDR2 YFSETQ. This CDR3 is CASSTGMADTQYF. For the CDR3, the DNA is TGCGCCAGCAGCACGGGTATGGCAGATACGCAGTATTTT.

J is TRBJ2-7 and V is TRBV3-1; D is unresolved. The V gene's germline CDR1 is LGHDT and CDR2 YNNKEL (reference sequence). The CDR3 spans 13 residues. Deletions cut 1 base from V and 3 bases from J, with 7 bases between. The DNA of the CDR3 is TGTGCCAGCAGCCAAGTGTCCAGCTACGAGCAGTACTTC. This encodes CASSQVSSYEQYF.

This clonotype was counted ten times or more. The chain uses TRBV20-1 and TRBJ2-3, with TRBD2 matching 7 bases. After removal of 6 bases from V and 3 bases from J, the junction contained 12 bases not matched to a gene. CDR3 length: 15 residues. Germline V gene lookup returns CDR1 DFQATT and CDR2 SNEGSKA (reference sequence). CDR3 coding DNA: TGCAGTGCCGGAACCGCGGGGGATTGGACAGATACGCAGTATTTT. Amino acid sequence: CSAGTAGDWTDTQYF.

This clonotype was picked up a small number of times. The chain has TRBV7-9 and TRBJ2-3; TRBD1 matches at 9 bases. The germline V gene encodes CDR1 SEHNR and CDR2 FQNEAQ (reference sequence). V was clipped by 7 bases and J by 4 bases; unmatched bases: 9. The CDR3 loop spans 15 amino acids. The CDR3 sequence is CASTEWDRDADTQYF. CDR3 in DNA: TGTGCCAGCACGGAATGGGACAGGGACGCAGATACGCAGTATTTT.

The chain has TRBV5-5 and TRBJ1-6, with D possibly TRBD1 on 5 matching bases. The CDR3 runs 14 residues. V was shortened by 4 bases and J by 9 bases, with 14 bases between the two germline ends. The germline gives CDR1 SGHKS, CDR2 YYEKEE (reference sequence). CDR3 DNA sequence: TGTGCCAGCAGCACCAGGGACGAGGCTTCACCCCTCCACTTT. It specifies CASSTRDEASPLHF.